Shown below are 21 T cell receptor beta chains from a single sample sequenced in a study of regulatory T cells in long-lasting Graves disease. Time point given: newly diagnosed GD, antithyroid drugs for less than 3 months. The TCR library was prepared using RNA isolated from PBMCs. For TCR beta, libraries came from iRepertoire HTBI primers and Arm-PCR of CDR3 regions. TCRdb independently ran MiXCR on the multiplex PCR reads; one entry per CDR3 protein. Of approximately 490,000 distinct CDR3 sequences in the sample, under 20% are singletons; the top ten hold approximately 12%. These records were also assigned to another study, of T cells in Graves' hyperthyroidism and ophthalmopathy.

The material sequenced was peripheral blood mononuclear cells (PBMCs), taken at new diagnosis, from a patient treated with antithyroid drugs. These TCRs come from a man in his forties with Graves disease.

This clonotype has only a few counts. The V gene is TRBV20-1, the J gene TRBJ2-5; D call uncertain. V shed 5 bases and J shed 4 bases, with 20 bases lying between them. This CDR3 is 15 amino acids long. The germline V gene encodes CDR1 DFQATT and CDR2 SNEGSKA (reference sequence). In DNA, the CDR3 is TGCAGTGCTGGCCCCCGCCTCCCCGGTCGAGAGACCCAGTACTTC. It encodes CSAGPRLPGRETQYF.

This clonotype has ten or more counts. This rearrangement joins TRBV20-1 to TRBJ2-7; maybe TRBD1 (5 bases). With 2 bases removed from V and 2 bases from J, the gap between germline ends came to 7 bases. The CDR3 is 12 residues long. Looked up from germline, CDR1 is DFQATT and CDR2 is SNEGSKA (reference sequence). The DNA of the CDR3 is TGCAGTGCTAGACAGGGTCCCTACGAGCAGTACTTC. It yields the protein CSARQGPYEQYF.

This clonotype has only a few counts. Written as DNA, the CDR3 is TGTGCCTGGAGCGCGTCCCTAGCGCGAGAGCAGTACTTC. This gives the protein CAWSASLAREQYF. This chain uses TRBV30 with TRBJ2-7, with D perhaps TRBD2 (6 bases). CDR1 and CDR2 (germline): GTSNPN, SVGIG (reference sequence). This CDR3 contains 13 residues. V was pared by 3 bases and J by 7 bases, with 16 bases between.

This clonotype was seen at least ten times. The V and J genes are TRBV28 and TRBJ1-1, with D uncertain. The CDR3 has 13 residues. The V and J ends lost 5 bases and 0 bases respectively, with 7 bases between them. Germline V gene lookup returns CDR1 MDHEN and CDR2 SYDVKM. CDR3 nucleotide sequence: TGTGCCAGCAGTCTGCCCTTGAACACTGAAGCTTTCTTT. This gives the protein CASSLPLNTEAFF.

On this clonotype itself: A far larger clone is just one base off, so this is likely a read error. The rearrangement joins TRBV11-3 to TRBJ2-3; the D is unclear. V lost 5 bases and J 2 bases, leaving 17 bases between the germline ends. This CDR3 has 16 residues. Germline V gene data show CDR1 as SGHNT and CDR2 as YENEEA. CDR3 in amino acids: CASSQDEAWDTDTQYF. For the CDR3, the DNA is TGTGCCAGCAGCCAAGATGAGGCGTGGGACACAGATACGCAGTATTTT.

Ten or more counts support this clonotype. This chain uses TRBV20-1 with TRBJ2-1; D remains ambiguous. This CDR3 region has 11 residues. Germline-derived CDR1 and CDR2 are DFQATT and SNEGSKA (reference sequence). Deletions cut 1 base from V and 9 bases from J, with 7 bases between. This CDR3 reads CSARVMVEQFF. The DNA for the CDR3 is TGCAGTGCTAGAGTGATGGTTGAGCAGTTCTTC.

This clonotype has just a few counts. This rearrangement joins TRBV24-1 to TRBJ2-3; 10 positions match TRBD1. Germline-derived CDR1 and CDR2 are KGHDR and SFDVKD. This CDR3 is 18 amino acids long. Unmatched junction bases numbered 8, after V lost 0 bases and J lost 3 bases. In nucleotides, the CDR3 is TGTGCCACCAGTGATTTGAGGATGGACAGGGGGAGTACAGATACGCAGTATTTT. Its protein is CATSDLRMDRGSTDTQYF.

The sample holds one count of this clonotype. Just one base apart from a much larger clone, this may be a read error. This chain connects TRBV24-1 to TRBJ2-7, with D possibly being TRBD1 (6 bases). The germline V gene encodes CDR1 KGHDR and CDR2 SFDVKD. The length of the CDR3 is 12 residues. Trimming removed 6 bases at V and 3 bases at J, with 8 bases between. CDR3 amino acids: CATSQTGYEQYF. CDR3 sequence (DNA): TGTGCCACCAGTCAGACAGGCTACGAGCAGTACTTC.

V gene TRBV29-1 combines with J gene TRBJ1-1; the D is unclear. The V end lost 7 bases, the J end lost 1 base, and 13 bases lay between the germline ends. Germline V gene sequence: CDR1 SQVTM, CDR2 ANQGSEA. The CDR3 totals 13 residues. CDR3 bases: TGCAGCGAGAGCATTTACCGGAACACTGAAGCTTTCTTT. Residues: CSESIYRNTEAFF.

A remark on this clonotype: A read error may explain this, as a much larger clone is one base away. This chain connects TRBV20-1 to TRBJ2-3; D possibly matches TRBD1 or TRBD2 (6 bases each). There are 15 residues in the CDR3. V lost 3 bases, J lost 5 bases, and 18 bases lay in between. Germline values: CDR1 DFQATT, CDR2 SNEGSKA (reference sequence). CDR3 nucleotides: TGCAGTGCTAGTAAGGGGGGAATTACGAGAGATACGCAGTATTTT. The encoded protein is CSASKGGITRDTQYF.

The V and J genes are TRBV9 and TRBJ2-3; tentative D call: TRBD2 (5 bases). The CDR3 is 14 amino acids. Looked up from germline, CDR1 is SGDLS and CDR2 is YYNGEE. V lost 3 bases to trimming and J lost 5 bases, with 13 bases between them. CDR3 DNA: TGTGCCAGCAGCGAAGAGGGTTTTCAAGATACGCAGTATTTT. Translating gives CASSEEGFQDTQYF. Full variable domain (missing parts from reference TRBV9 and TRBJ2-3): DSGVTQTPKHLITATGQRVTLRCSPRSGDLSVYWYQQSLDQGLQFLIQYYNGEERAKGNILERFSAQQFPDLHSELNLSSLELGDSALYFCASSEEGFQDTQYFGPGTRLTVL.

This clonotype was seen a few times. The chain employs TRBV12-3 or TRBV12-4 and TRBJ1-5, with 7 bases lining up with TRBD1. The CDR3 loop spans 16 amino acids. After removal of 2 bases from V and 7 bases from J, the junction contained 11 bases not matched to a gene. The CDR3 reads CASSLSRQGVRQPQHF. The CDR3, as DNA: TGTGCCAGCAGTTTAAGCCGCCAGGGGGTGAGGCAGCCCCAGCATTTT.

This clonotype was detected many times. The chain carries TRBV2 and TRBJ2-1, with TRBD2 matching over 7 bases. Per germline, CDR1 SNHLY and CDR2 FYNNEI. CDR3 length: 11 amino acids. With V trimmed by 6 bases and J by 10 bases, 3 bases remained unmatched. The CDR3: CASRGLVEQFF. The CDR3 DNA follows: TGTGCCAGCAGAGGACTAGTGGAGCAGTTCTTC.

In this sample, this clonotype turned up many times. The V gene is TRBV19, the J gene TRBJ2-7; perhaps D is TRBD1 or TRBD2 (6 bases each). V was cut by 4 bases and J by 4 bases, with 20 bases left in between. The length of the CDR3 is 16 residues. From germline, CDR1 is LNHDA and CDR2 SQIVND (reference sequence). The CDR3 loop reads CASSTLPYQGRYEQYF. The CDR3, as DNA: TGTGCCAGTAGTACCTTACCATACCAGGGGAGGTACGAGCAGTACTTC.

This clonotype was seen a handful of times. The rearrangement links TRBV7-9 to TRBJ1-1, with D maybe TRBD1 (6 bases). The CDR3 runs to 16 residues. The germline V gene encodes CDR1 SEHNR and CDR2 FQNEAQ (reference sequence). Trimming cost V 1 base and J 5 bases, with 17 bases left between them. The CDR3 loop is CASSLGPGGLWTEAFF. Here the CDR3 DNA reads TGTGCCAGCAGCTTAGGTCCTGGGGGGCTGTGGACTGAAGCTTTCTTT. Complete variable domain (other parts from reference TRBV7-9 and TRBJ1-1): DTGVSQNPRHKITKRGQNVTFRCDPISEHNRLYWYRQTLGQGPEFLTYFQNEAQLEKSRLLSDRFSAERPKGSFSTLEIQRTEQGDSAMYLCASSLGPGGLWTEAFFGQGTRLTVV.

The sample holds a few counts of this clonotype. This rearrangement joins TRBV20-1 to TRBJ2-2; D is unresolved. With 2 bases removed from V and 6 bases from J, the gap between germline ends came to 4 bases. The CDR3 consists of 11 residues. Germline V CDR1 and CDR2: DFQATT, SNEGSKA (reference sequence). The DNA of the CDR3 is TGCAGTGCTAGAAAGGCCGGGGAGCTGTTTTTT. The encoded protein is CSARKAGELFF.

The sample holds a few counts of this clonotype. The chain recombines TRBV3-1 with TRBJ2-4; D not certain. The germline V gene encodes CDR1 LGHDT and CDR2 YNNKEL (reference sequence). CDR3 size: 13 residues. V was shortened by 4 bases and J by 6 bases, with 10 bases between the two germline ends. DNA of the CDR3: TGTGCCAGCAGCCCGGACGGAGCAAACATTCAGTACTTC. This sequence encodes CASSPDGANIQYF. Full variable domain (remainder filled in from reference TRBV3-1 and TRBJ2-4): DTAVSQTPKYLVTQMGNDKSIKCEQNLGHDTMYWYKQDSKKFLKIMFSYNNKELIINETVPNRFSPKSPDKAHLNLHINSLELGDSAVYFCASSPDGANIQYFGAGTRLSVL.

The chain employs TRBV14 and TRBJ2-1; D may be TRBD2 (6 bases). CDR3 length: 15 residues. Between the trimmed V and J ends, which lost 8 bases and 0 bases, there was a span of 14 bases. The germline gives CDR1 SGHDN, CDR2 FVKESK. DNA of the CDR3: TGTGCCAGCCGGGCGGGAATTAGCTCCTACAATGAGCAGTTCTTC. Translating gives CASRAGISSYNEQFF.

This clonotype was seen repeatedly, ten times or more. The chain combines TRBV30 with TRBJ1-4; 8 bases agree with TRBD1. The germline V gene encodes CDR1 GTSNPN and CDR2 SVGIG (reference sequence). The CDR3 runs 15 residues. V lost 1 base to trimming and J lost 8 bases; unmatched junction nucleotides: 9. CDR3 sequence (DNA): TGTGCCTGGAGTGCCCTGACAGGGGTAGGAGAAAAACTGTTTTTT. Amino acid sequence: CAWSALTGVGEKLFF. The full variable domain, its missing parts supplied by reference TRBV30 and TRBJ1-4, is SQTIHQWPATLVQPVGSPLSLECTVEGTSNPNLYWYRQAAGRGLQLLFYSVGIGQISSEVPQNLSASRPQDRQFILSSKKLLLSDSGFYLCAWSALTGVGEKLFFGSGTQLSVL.

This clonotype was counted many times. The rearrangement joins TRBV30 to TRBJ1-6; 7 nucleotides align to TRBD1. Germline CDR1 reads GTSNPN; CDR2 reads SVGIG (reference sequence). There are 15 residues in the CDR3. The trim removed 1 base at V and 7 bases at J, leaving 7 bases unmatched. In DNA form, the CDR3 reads TGTGCCTGGAGTGCCCGGACAGGCACGAATTCACCCCTCCACTTT. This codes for CAWSARTGTNSPLHF.

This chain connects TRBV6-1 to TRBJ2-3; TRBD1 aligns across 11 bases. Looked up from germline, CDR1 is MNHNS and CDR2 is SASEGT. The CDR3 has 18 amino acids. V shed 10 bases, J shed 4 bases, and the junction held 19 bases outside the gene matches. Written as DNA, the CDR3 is TGTGCCACCTCGGGGACAGGGGGTTCTAGCGGGAAGTCAGATACGCAGTATTTT. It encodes CATSGTGGSSGKSDTQYF.